The table lists the clone carrying this TCR beta chain with a few counts. What it binds is not known. This sample was taken from a study of T-cell reconstitution after alpha-beta-depleted transplantation in children. This sample's TCRbeta library carried unique molecular identifier barcodes. TCRdb re-called the PCR reads with MiXCR, one entry per CDR3 protein. This table holds 700,000 to 850,000 distinct CDR3 sequences, 15% to 20% found once. Study conclusions and caveats: Among T cells one year after transplant, newly produced cells accounted for most counts and diversity. Expanded clones from the graft, numbering several hundred, reportedly supplied alpha-beta T cells about two months after transplant. Surviving recipient T cells and intrathymic progenitors accounted for some patients' high TCRbeta diversity at day 60.

Trimming left V 7 bases short and J 1 base short, with 8 bases between. CDR1 is SGHRS and CDR2 is YFSETQ in the germline V gene. There are 12 residues in the CDR3. This sequence originates from a male patient aged 10 to 17 who had a stem cell transplant for acute lymphoblastic leukemia, so the T cells may come from the graft donor. Sample: PBMCs, mostly from graft donor cells, taken 360 days after TCRalphabeta/CD19-depleted stem cell transplant. The rearrangement uses TRBV5-1 and TRBJ1-1; no reliable D call. The CDR3 loop is CASRPANTEAFF. In DNA, the CDR3 is TGCGCCAGCCGACCTGCGAACACTGAAGCTTTCTTT.